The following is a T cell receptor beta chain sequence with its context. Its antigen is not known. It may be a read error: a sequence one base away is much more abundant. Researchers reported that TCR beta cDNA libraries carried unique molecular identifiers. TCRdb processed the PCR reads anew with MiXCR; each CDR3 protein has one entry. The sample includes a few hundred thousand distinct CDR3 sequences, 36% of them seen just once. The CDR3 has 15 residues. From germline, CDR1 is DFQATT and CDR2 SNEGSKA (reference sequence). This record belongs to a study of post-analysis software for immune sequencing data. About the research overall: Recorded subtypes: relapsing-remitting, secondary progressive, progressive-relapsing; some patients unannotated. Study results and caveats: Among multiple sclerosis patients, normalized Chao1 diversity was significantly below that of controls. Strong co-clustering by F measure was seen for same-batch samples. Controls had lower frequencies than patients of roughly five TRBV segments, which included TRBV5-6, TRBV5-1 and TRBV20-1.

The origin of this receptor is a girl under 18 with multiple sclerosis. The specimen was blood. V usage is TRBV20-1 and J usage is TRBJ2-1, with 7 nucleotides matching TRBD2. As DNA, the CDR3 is TGCAGTGCTAACTTGGCGGGAGCCTCCAACAATGAGCAGTTCTTC. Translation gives CSANLAGASNNEQFF.